The rows below give T cell receptor beta chains drawn from one sample of a study of CD8+ T cells in alopecia areata. TCRdb's copy holds only in-frame clones and misses some; the assay was immunoSEQ multiplex PCR. The sample lists approximately 210,000 clones, 60% occurring once. The specimen comprised CD4+ T cells sorted from blood, sampled at week 4, from a patient treated with tofacitinib. Receptors originate from a human donor with alopecia areata. Each CDR3 is given with its conserved first and last residue. The order of the fields is J gene, D gene, clone size, V gene, CDR3 DNA, CDR3 protein. The D gene is left open where the match is weak. Rows give clone size only sometimes, using once, few, many, or a class for an expanded clone.

j_call: TRBJ2-2; d_call: .; clone_size: .; v_call: TRBV15; cdr3_nt: TGTGCCACCAGCAGAGATTGGGCCGGGGAGCTGTTTTTT; cdr3_aa: CATSRDWAGELFF
j_call: TRBJ2-7; d_call: TRBD1; clone_size: few; v_call: TRBV27; cdr3_nt: TGTGCCAGCAGTACTAAACCGGGACAGGGGTACGAGCAGTACTTC; cdr3_aa: CASSTKPGQGYEQYF
j_call: TRBJ2-1; d_call: .; clone_size: few; v_call: TRBV18; cdr3_nt: TGTGCCAGCGCGCGGAGGGGGAGATGGGACAATGAGCAGTTCTTC; cdr3_aa: CASARRGRWDNEQFF
j_call: TRBJ2-7; d_call: TRBD2; clone_size: once; v_call: TRBV5-1; cdr3_nt: TGCGCCAGCAGCCAGGAAGCGGGAACCTACGAGCAGTACTTC; cdr3_aa: CASSQEAGTYEQYF
j_call: TRBJ2-3; d_call: .; clone_size: once; v_call: TRBV4-1; cdr3_nt: TGCGCCAGCAGCCACGCGGCCGCGAGTCATACGCAGTATTTT; cdr3_aa: CASSHAAASHTQYF
j_call: TRBJ1-6; d_call: .; clone_size: .; v_call: TRBV14; cdr3_nt: TGTGCCAGCAGCCAAGAGGGGAGGGGGTTCGATTCACCCCTCCACTTT; cdr3_aa: CASSQEGRGFDSPLHF
j_call: TRBJ2-3; d_call: TRBD2; clone_size: .; v_call: TRBV29-1; cdr3_nt: TGCAGCGTTGACGCGGGAGGATCCGCTTATACGCAGTATTTT; cdr3_aa: CSVDAGGSAYTQYF
j_call: TRBJ2-4; d_call: .; clone_size: .; v_call: TRBV30; cdr3_nt: TGTGCCTGGAGTTCAGGGGGGTCGGGCAAAAACATTCAGTACTTC; cdr3_aa: CAWSSGGSGKNIQYF
j_call: TRBJ1-3; d_call: .; clone_size: .; v_call: TRBV7-9; cdr3_nt: TGTGCCAGCAGGATACAGGGTAACTCTGGAAACACCATATATTTT; cdr3_aa: CASRIQGNSGNTIYF
j_call: TRBJ2-5; d_call: .; clone_size: few; v_call: TRBV4-1; cdr3_nt: TGCGCCAGCAGCCAGCCCTTGGAGACCCAGTACTTC; cdr3_aa: CASSQPLETQYF
j_call: TRBJ2-1; d_call: TRBD1; clone_size: .; v_call: TRBV13; cdr3_nt: TGTGCCAGCAGCTTACAGTACAGGGGGAGACCGAGTGAGCAGTTCTTC; cdr3_aa: CASSLQYRGRPSEQFF
j_call: TRBJ1-5; d_call: .; clone_size: few; v_call: TRBV18; cdr3_nt: TGTGCCAGCTCACCAGGGGATTCTCAGCCCCAGCATTTT; cdr3_aa: CASSPGDSQPQHF
j_call: TRBJ1-2; d_call: TRBD1; clone_size: .; v_call: TRBV30; cdr3_nt: TGTGCCTGCCCCCGGGGGACAGGGGGCCCCTATGGCTACACCTTC; cdr3_aa: CACPRGTGGPYGYTF
j_call: TRBJ2-5; d_call: TRBD1; clone_size: .; v_call: TRBV5-4; cdr3_nt: TGTGCCAGCAGGCTACAGGGGGTCCAAGAGACCCAGTACTTC; cdr3_aa: CASRLQGVQETQYF
j_call: TRBJ2-4; d_call: .; clone_size: few; v_call: TRBV29-1; cdr3_nt: TGCAGCGTTGCGGGGTGGGCAGCCATGGACATTCAGTACTTC; cdr3_aa: CSVAGWAAMDIQYF
j_call: TRBJ1-2; d_call: .; clone_size: .; v_call: TRBV14; cdr3_nt: TGTGCCAGCAGGGCCTCCGGGGTTGAGTATGGCTACACCTTC; cdr3_aa: CASRASGVEYGYTF
j_call: TRBJ1-1; d_call: .; clone_size: .; v_call: TRBV29-1; cdr3_nt: TGCAGCGTAGAAACCGGACGGTTGAACACTGAAGCTTTCTTT; cdr3_aa: CSVETGRLNTEAFF
j_call: TRBJ2-6; d_call: .; clone_size: .; v_call: TRBV28; cdr3_nt: TGTGCCAGCAGTGTTAGGGAGCTCCCTGGGGCCAACGTCCTGACTTTC; cdr3_aa: CASSVRELPGANVLTF
j_call: TRBJ2-1; d_call: .; clone_size: .; v_call: TRBV30; cdr3_nt: TGTGCCTGGAGCGCACTGAGGTCGGGGAATGAGCAGTTCTTC; cdr3_aa: CAWSALRSGNEQFF
j_call: TRBJ2-6; d_call: .; clone_size: .; v_call: TRBV23-1; cdr3_nt: TGCGCCAGCAGACGTCCGGACAGATCCTCTGGGGCCAACGTCCTGACTTTC; cdr3_aa: CASRRPDRSSGANVLTF
j_call: TRBJ2-5; d_call: .; clone_size: .; v_call: TRBV7-9; cdr3_nt: TGTGCCAGCAGCCCCGGGACACCTGGGCGGGAGACCCAGTACTTC; cdr3_aa: CASSPGTPGRETQYF
j_call: TRBJ2-5; d_call: .; clone_size: .; v_call: TRBV18; cdr3_nt: TGTGCCAGCTCACTGCGGGACCCCGCAGACGGGGAGACCCAGTACTTC; cdr3_aa: CASSLRDPADGETQYF
j_call: TRBJ2-4; d_call: .; clone_size: .; v_call: TRBV29-1; cdr3_nt: TGCAGCGTCTCGGCCGAAAACATTCAGTACTTC; cdr3_aa: CSVSAENIQYF
j_call: TRBJ1-1; d_call: .; clone_size: .; v_call: TRBV23-1; cdr3_nt: TGCGCCAGCAGTCCACACTTGAACGGAACTGAAGCTTTCTTT; cdr3_aa: CASSPHLNGTEAFF
j_call: TRBJ1-2; d_call: .; clone_size: .; v_call: TRBV29-1; cdr3_nt: TGCAGCGTTGAAGGAGTAGGCCGCTACACCTTC; cdr3_aa: CSVEGVGRYTF